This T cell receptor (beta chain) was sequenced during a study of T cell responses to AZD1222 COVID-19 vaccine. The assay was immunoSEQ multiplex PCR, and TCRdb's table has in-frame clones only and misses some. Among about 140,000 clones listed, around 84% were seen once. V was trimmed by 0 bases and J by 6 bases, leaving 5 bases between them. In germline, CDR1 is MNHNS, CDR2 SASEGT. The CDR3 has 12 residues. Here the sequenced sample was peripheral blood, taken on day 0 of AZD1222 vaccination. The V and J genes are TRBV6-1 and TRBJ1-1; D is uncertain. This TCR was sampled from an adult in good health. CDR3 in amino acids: CASSEAGSEAFF. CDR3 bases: TGTGCCAGCAGTGAAGCGGGTTCTGAAGCTTTCTTT.